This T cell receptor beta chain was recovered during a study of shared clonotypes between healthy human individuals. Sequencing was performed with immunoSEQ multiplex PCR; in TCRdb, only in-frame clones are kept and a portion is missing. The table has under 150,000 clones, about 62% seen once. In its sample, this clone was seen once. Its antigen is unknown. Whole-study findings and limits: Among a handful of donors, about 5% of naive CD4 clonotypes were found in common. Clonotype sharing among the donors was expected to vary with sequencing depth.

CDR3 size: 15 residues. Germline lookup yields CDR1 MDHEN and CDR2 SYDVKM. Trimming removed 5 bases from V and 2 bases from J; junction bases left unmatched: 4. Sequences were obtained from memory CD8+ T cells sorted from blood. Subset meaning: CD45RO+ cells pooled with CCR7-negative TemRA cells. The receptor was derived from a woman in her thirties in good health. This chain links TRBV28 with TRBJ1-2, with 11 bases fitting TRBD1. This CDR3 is CASSLRDRGNYGYTF. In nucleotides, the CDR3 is TGTGCCAGCAGTCTCCGGGACAGGGGGAACTATGGCTACACCTTC.